This is a list of T cell receptor beta chains from one sample in a study of shared clonotypes between healthy human individuals. The protocol was immunoSEQ multiplex PCR, while the TCRdb copy is restricted to in-frame clones and leaves out a portion. The profile shows roughly 450,000 clones, roughly 78% of them singletons. Input material: PBMCs. The receptors come from a middle-aged woman in good health. Some clones in this sample may be carry-over from other donors' samples. Each CDR3 is given with its conserved first and last residue. A D gene is named only where the DNA matches it firmly. Rows may omit the clone size; those that give it use once, few, many or a size class.

>16|-|TRBV9|TRBJ2-1|-
TGTGCCAGCAGCCCAAGCGCACTCGACCTTTACAATGAGCAGTTCTTC
CASSPSALDLYNEQFF
>14|TRBD2|TRBV5-6|TRBJ2-7|-
TGTGCCAGCAGCTTTACCTGGGGAGGGATCGAGCAGTACTTC
CASSFTWGGIEQYF
>15|-|TRBV11-2|TRBJ2-7|-
TGTGCCAGCAGCTTAGTTGCGACAGAGTCCTACGAGCAGTACTTC
CASSLVATESYEQYF
>14|-|TRBV5-1|TRBJ1-1|-
TGCGCCAGCAGCTTTAGAGGGATTGACACTGAAGCTTTCTTT
CASSFRGIDTEAFF
>14|-|TRBV18|TRBJ1-2|-
TGTGCCAGCTCACCGGAAATAAACAGTGCTGGCTACACCTTC
CASSPEINSAGYTF
>14|-|TRBV27|TRBJ1-1|-
TGTGCCAGCAGTTTGGGGGGGCGTCGAACTGAAGCTTTCTTT
CASSLGGRRTEAFF
>15|-|TRBV6-1|TRBJ2-7|-
TGTGCCAGCAGTGAAGCGCGCAGGGGAAGGAGCGAGCAGTACTTC
CASSEARRGRSEQYF
>16|-|TRBV7-8|TRBJ2-7|-
TGTGCCAGCAGCTTATGGGGGACCGTTAGCTCCTACGAGCAGTACTTC
CASSLWGTVSSYEQYF
>13|-|TRBV15|TRBJ2-3|-
TGTGCCACCAGCAGAGGGTACACAGATACGCAGTATTTT
CATSRGYTDTQYF
>14|-|TRBV27|TRBJ1-5|-
TGTGCCAGCAGTCACAGTCTCGGGGGTCAGCCCCAGCATTTT
CASSHSLGGQPQHF
>12|-|TRBV29-1|TRBJ1-2|-
TGCAGCGACGGACAGACCAACTATGGCTACACCTTC
CSDGQTNYGYTF
>14|-|TRBV4-1|TRBJ1-1|-
TGCGCCAGCAGCCTTGTCGACTCAAGGGCTGAAGCTTTCTTT
CASSLVDSRAEAFF
>19|-|TRBV7-6|TRBJ2-2|-
TGTGCCAGCAGCCCTGCGTGGGAGACGGTGGGAACGAACACCGGGGAGCTGTTTTTT
CASSPAWETVGTNTGELFF
>16|TRBD2|TRBV18|TRBJ2-3|-
TGTGCCAGCTCACCTTCACTAGCGGCTAGCACAGATACGCAGTATTTT
CASSPSLAASTDTQYF
>17|-|TRBV14|TRBJ2-7|-
TGTGCCAGCAGTCATTTTTTATTGACAGCTCCAACCTACGAGCAGTACTTC
CASSHFLLTAPTYEQYF
>17|-|TRBV21-1|TRBJ2-3|-
TGTGCCAGCAGCAAAGCAGAGACCCTCAGGGGCACAGATACGCAGTATTTT
CASSKAETLRGTDTQYF
>15|TRBD1|TRBV30|TRBJ1-1|-
TGTGCCTGGAGTCTTTACAGGGGGGTGAGGACTGAAGCTTTCTTT
CAWSLYRGVRTEAFF
>13|-|TRBV2|TRBJ1-6|few
TGTGCCAGCAGTGGTCAGCCAAATTCACCCCTCCACTTT
CASSGQPNSPLHF
>13|-|TRBV7-9|TRBJ2-3|-
TGTGCCAGCAGCTTATTGAGCCGGGATACGCAGTATTTT
CASSLLSRDTQYF
>13|-|TRBV9|TRBJ2-7|-
TGTGCCAGCAGCCCAGGGGGGCCCTACGAGCAGTACTTC
CASSPGGPYEQYF
>15|-|TRBV11-2|TRBJ1-2|-
TGTGCCAGCAGCCCCCCAGGACCCACCGGCTATGGCTACACCTTC
CASSPPGPTGYGYTF
>16|TRBD2|TRBV5-4|TRBJ2-7|-
TGTGCCAGCAGCTCCGGGACTAGCGATCCTTACTACGAGCAGTACTTC
CASSSGTSDPYYEQYF
>16|TRBD1|TRBV5-4|TRBJ1-2|-
TGTGCCAGCAGCTTGCGTAACAGGGGGCGTCTTGATGGCTACACCTTC
CASSLRNRGRLDGYTF
>18|TRBD2|TRBV19|TRBJ2-2|-
TGTGCCAGTACCAATAGGACTAGCGGGAGTCTGAACACCGGGGAGCTGTTTTTT
CASTNRTSGSLNTGELFF
>15|TRBD2|TRBV29-1|TRBJ2-7|-
TGCAGCGCCGGGACTAGCGGGAGTAGCTCCTACGAGCAGTACTTC
CSAGTSGSSSYEQYF
>14|-|TRBV28|TRBJ1-1|-
TGTGCCAGCAGCCCTGTAGGGGGGAGGGCTGAAGCTTTCTTT
CASSPVGGRAEAFF
>15|-|TRBV28|TRBJ1-5|-
TGTGCCAGCAGTCCCCGTAGAGGAAACAATCAGCCCCAGCATTTT
CASSPRRGNNQPQHF
>11|-|TRBV20-1|TRBJ2-4|medium-sized
TGCAGTGCCAGGTCCGGGACCATTCAGTACTTC
CSARSGTIQYF
>15|-|TRBV18|TRBJ2-1|once
TGTGCCAGCTCACCACAGGAGACAGGCTACAATGAGCAGTTCTTC
CASSPQETGYNEQFF
>16|-|TRBV18|TRBJ2-1|-
TGTGCCAGCTCACCTGGCGGGGACAAATCTTACAATGAGCAGTTCTTC
CASSPGGDKSYNEQFF
>17|-|TRBV4-2|TRBJ2-4|-
TGTGCCAGCAGCCAAGTTACAGGGAAACTAGCCAAAAACATTCAGTACTTC
CASSQVTGKLAKNIQYF
>15|-|TRBV13|TRBJ2-5|few
TGTGCCAGCACCCGAGGGGAAATGAACCAAGAGACCCAGTACTTC
CASTRGEMNQETQYF
>12|TRBD1|TRBV7-2|TRBJ2-7|-
TGTGCCAGCACGGACAGGGGGCGTATGCAGTACTTC
CASTDRGRMQYF
>17|TRBD1|TRBV7-9|TRBJ1-1|-
TGTGCCAGCAGCTTAGGCTACGGACAGGGAGAGAACACTGAAGCTTTCTTT
CASSLGYGQGENTEAFF
>12|-|TRBV23-1|TRBJ2-7|-
TGCGCCGGCGGGACTGCCTCCTACGAGCAGTACTTC
CAGGTASYEQYF
>15|TRBD1|TRBV7-2|TRBJ1-4|-
TGTGCCAGCAGCTTAGGGGGGACAGGGGCAGAAAAACTGTTTTTT
CASSLGGTGAEKLFF
>16|TRBD1|TRBV7-9|TRBJ1-1|-
TGTGCCAGCAGCACCAGACAGGGGGTGTTGAACACTGAAGCTTTCTTT
CASSTRQGVLNTEAFF
>15|TRBD2|TRBV10-1|TRBJ2-7|-
TGCGCCAGCAGTGGGCTAGCGGAGACCTCCTACGAGCAGTACTTC
CASSGLAETSYEQYF
>13|TRBD2|TRBV12-5|TRBJ2-3|-
TGTGCTTCGCTAGCGGGAGGTCAAGATACGCAGTATTTT
CASLAGGQDTQYF
>14|TRBD2|TRBV5-1|TRBJ2-3|once
TGCGCCAGCAGCCTAGCGGGTCAGGCAGATACGCAGTATTTT
CASSLAGQADTQYF